The rows below give T cell receptor beta chains drawn from one sample of a study of blood T cell repertoires in COVID-19. This table comes from immunoSEQ multiplex PCR, and its TCRdb copy is limited to in-frame clones, with some not included. The sample has about 55,000 clones, 90% seen once. The sequencing input was peripheral blood. These receptors all stem from a human donor with active COVID-19. The donor label of this sample is uncertain. CDR3s include the opening cysteine and the closing phenylalanine or tryptophan. D genes are given only for firm matches. Expanded clones get a size class; other rows say once, few or many, or leave the size out.

abundance,v_gene,j_gene,d_gene,CDR3aa,CDR3nt
-,TRBV11-2,TRBJ2-7,-,CASRAKWGPSHEQYF,TGTGCCAGCAGGGCGAAGTGGGGGCCTTCACACGAGCAGTACTTC
-,TRBV6-4,TRBJ1-2,TRBD1,CASSDSAGGKGYTF,TGTGCCAGCAGTGACTCGGCAGGGGGAAAGGGCTACACCTTC
-,TRBV4-1,TRBJ1-1,-,CASSQDSRGPRLTEAFF,TGCGCCAGCAGCCAGGACTCAAGAGGACCCAGATTGACTGAAGCTTTCTTT
-,TRBV5-1,TRBJ2-1,TRBD1,CASSSGGGSSYNEQFF,TGCGCCAGCAGCTCAGGGGGCGGAAGCTCCTACAATGAGCAGTTCTTC
-,TRBV18,TRBJ1-5,TRBD1,CASSQGTGNQPQHF,TGTGCCAGCTCACAAGGGACAGGCAATCAGCCCCAGCATTTT
-,TRBV9,TRBJ1-3,-,CASSVGQGNTIYF,TGTGCCAGCAGCGTAGGGCAGGGAAACACCATATATTTT
-,TRBV7-3,TRBJ2-7,TRBD1,CASRSTGDSSYEQYF,TGTGCCAGCAGATCAACCGGGGACAGCTCCTACGAGCAGTACTTC
-,TRBV4-1,TRBJ1-2,TRBD1,CASSQVGTGSYGYTF,TGCGCCAGCAGCCAGGTTGGGACAGGTAGCTATGGCTACACCTTC
once,TRBV10-3,TRBJ2-2,-,CAIKRVSLDTGELFF,TGTGCCATCAAACGGGTCAGTCTAGACACCGGGGAGCTGTTTTTT
once,TRBV13,TRBJ1-1,TRBD1,CASKNRGDTEAFF,TGTGCCAGCAAAAACAGGGGAGACACTGAAGCTTTCTTT
-,TRBV24-1,TRBJ2-1,TRBD1,CATSAGGTGKYNEQFF,TGTGCCACCAGTGCAGGCGGGACAGGGAAATACAATGAGCAGTTCTTC
-,TRBV6-5,TRBJ1-2,TRBD1,CASSRGTVNYGYTF,TGTGCCAGCAGCCGAGGGACAGTTAACTATGGCTACACCTTC
-,TRBV9,TRBJ2-3,TRBD1,CASSVAGQDPDTQYF,TGTGCCAGCAGCGTAGCGGGACAGGACCCAGATACGCAGTATTTT
-,TRBV5-1,TRBJ1-2,-,CASSLADVAYGYTF,TGCGCCAGCAGCTTGGCCGATGTAGCTTATGGCTACACCTTC
-,TRBV5-8,TRBJ1-1,-,CASRTTVNTEAFF,TGTGCCAGCAGAACAACAGTGAACACTGAAGCTTTCTTT
-,TRBV6-4,TRBJ1-2,-,CASSAQGGYGYTF,TGTGCCAGCAGTGCCCAGGGAGGATATGGCTACACCTTC
-,TRBV18,TRBJ2-7,TRBD2,CASSPGLAGHEQYF,TGTGCCAGCTCACCCGGACTAGCGGGCCACGAGCAGTACTTC
-,TRBV29-1,TRBJ1-4,TRBD1,CSVGTGGSTNEKLFF,TGCAGCGTTGGGACAGGGGGAAGCACTAATGAAAAACTGTTTTTT
-,TRBV19,TRBJ1-5,-,CASSIGGNQPQHF,TGTGCCAGTAGTATTGGGGGGAATCAGCCCCAGCATTTT
-,TRBV7-3,TRBJ2-3,TRBD2,CASSRSGGFSNTQYF,TGTGCCAGCAGTCGTAGCGGGGGGTTTTCGAATACGCAGTATTTT
-,TRBV5-6,TRBJ2-7,TRBD1,CASSLGDRGEQYF,TGTGCCAGCAGCTTGGGGGACAGGGGCGAGCAGTACTTC
-,TRBV10-3,TRBJ2-2,TRBD1,CATTIQGAGAGELFF,TGTGCCACCACGATACAGGGGGCGGGAGCCGGGGAGCTGTTTTTT